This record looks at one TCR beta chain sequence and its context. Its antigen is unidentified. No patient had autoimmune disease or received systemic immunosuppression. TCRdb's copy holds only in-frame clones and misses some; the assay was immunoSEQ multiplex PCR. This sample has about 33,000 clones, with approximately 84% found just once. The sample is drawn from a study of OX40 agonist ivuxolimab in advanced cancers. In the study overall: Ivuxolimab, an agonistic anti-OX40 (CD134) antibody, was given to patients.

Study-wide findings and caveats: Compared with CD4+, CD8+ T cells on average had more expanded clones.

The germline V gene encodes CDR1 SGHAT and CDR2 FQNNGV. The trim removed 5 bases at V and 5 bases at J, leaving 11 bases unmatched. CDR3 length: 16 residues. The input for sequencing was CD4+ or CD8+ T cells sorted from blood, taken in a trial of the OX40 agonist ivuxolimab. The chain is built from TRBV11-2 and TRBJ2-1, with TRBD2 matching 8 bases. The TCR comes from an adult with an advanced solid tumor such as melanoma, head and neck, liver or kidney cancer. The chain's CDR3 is CASSLSAGVGHNEQFF. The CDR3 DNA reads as TGTGCCAGCAGCCTTTCAGCGGGAGTGGGGCACAATGAGCAGTTCTTC. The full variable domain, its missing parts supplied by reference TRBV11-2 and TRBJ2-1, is EAGVAQSPRYKIIEKRQSVAFWCNPISGHATLYWYQQILGQGPKLLIQFQNNGVVDDSQLPKDRFSAERLKGVDSTLKIQPAKLEDSAVYLCASSLSAGVGHNEQFFGPGTRLTVL.